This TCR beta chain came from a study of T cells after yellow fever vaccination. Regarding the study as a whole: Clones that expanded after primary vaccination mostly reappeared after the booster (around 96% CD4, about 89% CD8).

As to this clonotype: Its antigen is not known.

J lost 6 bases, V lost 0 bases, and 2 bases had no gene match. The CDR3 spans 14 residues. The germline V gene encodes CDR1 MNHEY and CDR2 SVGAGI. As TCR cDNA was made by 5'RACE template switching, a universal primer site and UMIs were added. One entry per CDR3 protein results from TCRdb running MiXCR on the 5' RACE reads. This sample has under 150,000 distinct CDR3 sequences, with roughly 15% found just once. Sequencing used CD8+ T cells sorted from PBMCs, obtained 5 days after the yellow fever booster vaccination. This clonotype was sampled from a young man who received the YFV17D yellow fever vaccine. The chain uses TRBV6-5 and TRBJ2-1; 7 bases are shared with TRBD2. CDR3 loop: CASSYSAGVNEQFF. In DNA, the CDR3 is TGTGCCAGCAGTTACTCGGCGGGGGTCAATGAGCAGTTCTTC.